The source of this T cell receptor (beta chain) is a study of control samples from healthy donors and cancer patients. The CDR3 is 14 residues long. Germline CDR1 and CDR2: SGDLS and YYNGEE. Trimming removed 0 bases from V and 7 bases from J; junction bases left unmatched: 3. Data came from immunoSEQ multiplex PCR; TCRdb stores just in-frame clones and leaves some out. The profile covers 150,000 or so clones, with just under 95% appearing a single time and around 8.5% taken by the ten largest. Sequencing was carried out using blood. This clonotype was sampled from a woman in her forties in good health. V gene TRBV9 combines with J gene TRBJ2-1; the match to TRBD2 covers 8 bases. CDR3 DNA sequence: TGTGCCAGCAGCGTAGCCACTAGCGGTAATGAGCAGTTCTTC. It yields the protein CASSVATSGNEQFF.